The clone carrying this T cell receptor beta chain was counted many times. TCRdb used MiXCR to reprocess the 5' RACE reads, holding one entry per CDR3 protein. The sample yields some 290,000 distinct CDR3 sequences, around a tenth seen once. This specimen comes from a study of T cells after yellow fever vaccination. Trimming shortened V by 9 bases and J by 3 bases, and 8 bases separated the two germline ends. CDR1 SEHNR and CDR2 FQNEAQ come from the germline V gene (reference sequence). The CDR3 loop spans 12 amino acids. This sample comprised CD4+ T cells sorted from PBMCs, obtained 45 days after the yellow fever booster vaccination. The chain recombines TRBV7-9 with TRBJ2-2; no firm D call. This TCR came from a man younger than 30 who received the YFV17D yellow fever vaccine. The CDR3 protein is CARGVYTGELFF. The CDR3 DNA sequence: TGTGCCAGAGGCGTTTACACCGGGGAGCTGTTTTTT.